This T cell receptor (beta chain) was sequenced in a study of a mutant IDH1 vaccine in newly diagnosed glioma. The wider study: Patients received vaccination from 4-6 weeks after radiotherapy alone, or with temozolomide cycles. Earlier therapy was either radiotherapy, temozolomide, or both, and most got both. General study findings and limits: Evidence of vaccine-induced immune responses was documented in less than 95% of patients.

This clone occurred once. Its antigen is not identified. Time point in this sample: week 35, safety follow-up. One vaccine dose held 300 ug of mutant IDH1 20-mer peptide and came with topical imiquimod. Donors had new WHO grade 3 or 4 IDH1-mutant, ATRX-lost astrocytomas. Germline V gives CDR1 LNHDA, CDR2 SQIVND (reference sequence). This CDR3 region has 12 residues. V lost 7 bases and J lost 5, with 9 bases in between. Libraries were prepared by immunoSEQ multiplex PCR; TCRdb keeps only in-frame clonotypes and omits some of them. In the table there are over 40,000 clones, around 89% of which are singletons.

Sample: PBMCs, taken from a glioma patient whose treatment included an IDH1 peptide vaccine. The source of this sequence is a man in his forties with glioma. V gene TRBV19 combines with J gene TRBJ1-5; D may be TRBD1 (5 bases). In nucleotides, the CDR3 is TGTGCCAGTACTTCAGGGTATCAGCCCCAGCATTTT. It encodes CASTSGYQPQHF.